This TCR beta chain was retrieved from a study of cytomegalovirus exposure and HLA in healthy donors. About the research overall: An analysis done earlier identified approximately 120 million unique TCR beta sequences from around 180 million T cells. Inside one of the first data releases sat some 85 million unique TCRs taken from HLA-typed donors.

Germline values: CDR1 MGHRA, CDR2 YSYEKL. This CDR3 has 16 amino acids. V shed 0 bases, J shed 0 bases, and the junction held 5 bases outside the gene matches. General study results and limits: Several V segments, TRBV6-2 and TRBV6-3 among them, could not be told apart and were dropped.

With 60 Vbeta and 13 Jbeta primers, the PCR was carried out. Sequencing used immunoSEQ multiplex PCR; TCRdb keeps in-frame clones, though not all of them. The repertoire holds under 150,000 clones, under 90% seen once, with approximately 4% in the top ten. A remark on this clone: Its target is not known.

The sequence was obtained from a middle-aged woman in good health and CMV-seronegative. Sequencing used PBMCs. The rearrangement uses TRBV4-1 and TRBJ2-7; 7 nucleotides agree with TRBD2. The CDR3 is CASSQDLTSDSYEQYF. In DNA form, the CDR3 reads TGCGCCAGCAGCCAAGATCTAACTAGCGACTCCTACGAGCAGTACTTC.